These 5 T cell receptor beta chains share one sample of origin, sequenced in a study of Ad26.COV2.S vaccination and SARS-CoV-2 variants. Profiled with immunoSEQ multiplex PCR; TCRdb holds only in-frame clones, not every one. The data contain around 100,000 clones, less than 85% of them singletons. This specimen consisted of peripheral blood, obtained after recovery from COVID-19. Source of these receptors: a human donor who had recovered from COVID-19.

This clone was observed a handful of times. This rearrangement joins TRBV28 to TRBJ2-7; TRBD2 aligns across 7 bases. Germline CDR1 reads MDHEN; CDR2 reads SYDVKM. The CDR3 spans 13 residues. Trimming removed 10 bases from V and 3 bases from J; junction bases left unmatched: 9. In DNA, the CDR3 is TGTGCCACCCTGGGGGGGAGCTACTACGAGCAGTACTTC. It yields the protein CATLGGSYYEQYF.

The V and J genes are TRBV6-5 and TRBJ1-2; D not certain. Germline lookup yields CDR1 MNHEY and CDR2 SVGAGI. V was shortened by 2 bases and J by 8 bases, with 15 bases between the two germline ends. CDR3 length equals 14 residues. The CDR3 sequence: CASSYTTEGLGYTF. The CDR3 coding sequence is TGTGCCAGCAGTTACACAACAGAGGGCCTAGGCTACACCTTC.

The rearrangement joins TRBV20-1 to TRBJ1-2; perhaps TRBD1 as D (6 bases). Trimming took 3 bases from V and 5 from J, leaving 13 bases between them. CDR1 and CDR2 from the germline V gene are DFQATT and SNEGSKA (reference sequence). The CDR3 spans 13 residues. This CDR3 is CSASGLGGYGYTF. The CDR3 DNA follows: TGCAGTGCTAGTGGGTTAGGGGGATATGGCTACACCTTC.

About this clone: The same CDR3 is also encoded by other DNA sequences in this sample. The chain recombines TRBV12-3 or TRBV12-4 with TRBJ1-1, with TRBD1 as a possible D gene (5 bases). Trimming stripped 3 bases from V and 1 base from J, with 6 bases between. The CDR3 sequence is 13 residues long. This chain's CDR3 is CASSLGENTEAFF. The CDR3 coding sequence is TGTGCCAGCAGTTTGGGGGAGAACACTGAAGCTTTCTTT.

The V and J genes are TRBV18 and TRBJ1-1, with 7 positions matching TRBD1. Germline V gene lookup returns CDR1 KGHSH and CDR2 LQKENI. The CDR3 is made up of 16 amino acids. Trimming at V came to 3 bases and at J to 1 base, leaving 8 bases not matched to a gene. For the CDR3, the DNA is TGTGCCAGCTCACCCCGGACAGGTAACGGGAACACTGAAGCTTTCTTT. Translation gives CASSPRTGNGNTEAFF.